This T cell receptor beta chain originates from a study of Tregs in tolerant kidney transplant recipients. Study-wide results and caveats: Biological reproducibility was not directly addressed in this study. Few patients were studied, so findings need validation in larger groups. Tregs expanded with activated donor B cells seemed most donor-specific.

V lost 4 bases to trimming and J lost 4 bases; unmatched junction nucleotides: 5. Germline assignment: CDR1 SGHNT and CDR2 YYREEE (reference sequence). CDR3 length: 13 residues. A word on this clone: Its target is not known.

The assay was immunoSEQ multiplex PCR, and TCRdb's table has in-frame clones only and misses some. This table has tens of thousands of clones, about 89% appearing once. The gene calls are TRBV5-4 and TRBJ2-7; 7 bases map to TRBD1. The source of this sequence is a human donor who received a combined kidney and bone marrow transplant. The sample consisted of CD4+ T cells from blood, taken before the transplant. CDR3 loop: CASSTWTGYEQYF. CDR3 coding DNA: TGTGCCAGCAGCACCTGGACAGGATACGAGCAGTACTTC.